Below, 23 T cell receptor beta chains from the same sample are listed, as sequenced in a study of beta chain features in type 1 diabetes. The authors reverse transcribed all of the isolated RNA, so sequencing captured expressed TCRB transcripts. The protocol was immunoSEQ multiplex PCR, while the TCRdb copy is restricted to in-frame clones and leaves out a portion. The table has under 950,000 clones, roughly 16% seen once. The source material was naive CD4+ T cells from blood. These receptors all come from a woman aged 18-29 years in good health.

The chain recombines TRBV2 with TRBJ2-5; no clear D gene. Trimming cost V 2 bases and J 14 bases, with 12 bases left between them. The germline V gene has CDR1 SNHLY and CDR2 FYNNEI. CDR3 length: 11 residues. The CDR3 DNA sequence: TGTGCCAGCAGTGAATTGTTCCTACAATACTTC. Protein product: CASSELFLQYF.

This clone has more than one count but fewer than ten. This chain joins TRBV2 and TRBJ2-1, with 8 nucleotides matching TRBD2. The CDR3 consists of 15 residues. Germline assignment: CDR1 SNHLY and CDR2 FYNNEI. V shed 6 bases, J shed 6 bases, and the junction held 10 bases outside the gene matches. The CDR3 sequence: CASRVAGSTTNEQFF. As DNA, the CDR3 is TGTGCCAGCAGGGTAGCGGGATCCACCACCAATGAGCAGTTCTTC.

The V call is TRBV7-9, the J call TRBJ1-1, with D perhaps matching TRBD1 (5 bases). CDR1 and CDR2 from the germline V gene are SEHNR and FQNEAQ (reference sequence). The V and J ends lost 5 bases and 4 bases respectively, with 14 bases between them. The length of the CDR3 is 14 residues. The CDR3 nucleotides are TGTGCCAGCAGCGGCCTTGGGGCAGGCACTGAAGCTTTCTTT. Translated: CASSGLGAGTEAFF.

This clone has a handful of counts. This chain uses TRBV7-2 with TRBJ2-1; D gene uncertain. Germline V gene lookup returns CDR1 SGHTA and CDR2 FQGNSA. The ends were cut back, 6 bases at V and 0 bases at J, with 12 bases in the middle. The CDR3 is 15 amino acids. CDR3 protein: CASRLKASSYNEQFF. Written as DNA, the CDR3 is TGTGCCAGCAGACTTAAAGCGAGCTCCTACAATGAGCAGTTCTTC.

J is TRBJ2-2 and V is TRBV15; tentative D call: TRBD2 (9 bases). Germline V gene data show CDR1 as LNHNV and CDR2 as YYDKDF (reference sequence). The CDR3 length is 23 residues. With 2 bases removed from V and 4 bases from J, the gap between germline ends came to 35 bases. The chain's CDR3 is CATSRPTHRTGRYLSGSTGELFF. The CDR3 DNA is TGTGCCACCAGCAGACCCACCCATCGGACAGGGCGATACCTTAGCGGGAGCACCGGGGAGCTGTTTTTT.

This clone was observed a handful of times. In DNA form, the CDR3 reads TGTGCCAGCAGCTTAGGTCTAGAAAACATTCAGTACTTC. Translated: CASSLGLENIQYF. This sequence joins TRBV11-2 and TRBJ2-4; D is undetermined. V was clipped by 1 base and J by 5 bases, with 6 bases between them. This CDR3 region has 13 residues. CDR1 is SGHAT, CDR2 FQNNGV, per germline. Full variable domain (remainder filled in from reference TRBV11-2 and TRBJ2-4): EAGVAQSPRYKIIEKRQSVAFWCNPISGHATLYWYQQILGQGPKLLIQFQNNGVVDDSQLPKDRFSAERLKGVDSTLKIQPAKLEDSAVYLCASSLGLENIQYFGAGTRLSVL.

The table lists this clone with a few counts. The chain uses TRBV27 and TRBJ1-1; D possibly corresponds to TRBD1 (6 bases). CDR1 MNHEY and CDR2 SMNVEV come from the germline V gene (reference sequence). The CDR3 is made up of 11 amino acids. CDR3 DNA: TGTCCAGGGGCCATGAACACTGAAGCTTTCTTT. Translation gives CPGAMNTEAFF.

This clone was observed a handful of times. The V and J genes are TRBV9 and TRBJ1-1; D is undetermined. This CDR3 has 14 amino acids. CDR1 is SGDLS and CDR2 is YYNGEE in the germline V gene. The V and J ends lost 0 bases and 4 bases respectively, with 10 bases between them. CDR3 bases: TGTGCCAGCAGCGTAGAGCCAAGGACCACTGAAGCTTTCTTT. Protein sequence: CASSVEPRTTEAFF.

The CDR3 DNA reads TGCGCCAGCAGCCACCCCACAGGGGGGCAGTGGGGCGGGGAGCTGTTTTTT. Translated, it gives CASSHPTGGQWGGELFF. The chain employs TRBV4-1 and TRBJ2-2; 8 nucleotides match TRBD1. The trim removed 3 bases at V and 7 bases at J, leaving 13 bases unmatched. The CDR3 contains 17 residues. CDR1 and CDR2 from the germline V gene are MGHRA and YSYEKL.

This clone was counted between two and nine times. The genes are TRBV19 and TRBJ2-1, with 7 bases that match TRBD2. V was pared by 5 bases and J by 1 base, with 5 bases of the junction left unmatched. The CDR3 loop spans 15 amino acids. CDR1 LNHDA and CDR2 SQIVND come from the germline V gene (reference sequence). CDR3 nucleotides: TGTGCCAGTAGTTTGAGCGGGAATTCCTACAATGAGCAGTTCTTC. Translation gives CASSLSGNSYNEQFF. Full variable domain (rest looked up from reference TRBV19 and TRBJ2-1): DGGITQSPKYLFRKEGQNVTLSCEQNLNHDAMYWYRQDPGQGLRLIYYSQIVNDFQKGDIAEGYSVSREKKESFPLTVTSAQKNPTAFYLCASSLSGNSYNEQFFGPGTRLTVL.

The chain recombines TRBV5-4 with TRBJ2-1; tentatively, D is TRBD2 (5 bases). Germline V gives CDR1 SGHNT, CDR2 YYREEE (reference sequence). This CDR3 contains 15 residues. Trimming pared 5 bases from V and 0 bases from J, leaving 12 bases between. The CDR3: CASRERSDSYNEQFF. In nucleotides, the CDR3 is TGTGCCAGCAGGGAGCGGAGCGACTCCTACAATGAGCAGTTCTTC.

This clone was counted between two and nine times. The sample contains more than one DNA sequence encoding this CDR3. CDR3 loop: CSVDRQAQETQYF. The CDR3 nucleotides read TGCAGCGTTGACAGGCAGGCGCAAGAGACCCAGTACTTC. The V call is TRBV29-1, the J call TRBJ2-5; D not certain. CDR1 is SQVTM and CDR2 is ANQGSEA in the germline V gene. The CDR3 has 13 residues. Trimming left V 3 bases short and J 2 bases short, with 10 bases between.

This chain joins TRBV7-3 and TRBJ2-3, with TRBD2 matching over 13 bases. This CDR3 spans 17 amino acids. Germline CDR1 is SGHTA and CDR2 is FQGTGA. After removal of 4 bases from V and 8 bases from J, the junction contained 12 bases not matched to a gene. CDR3 nucleotides: TGTGCCAGCAGCTCCCGGACTAGCGGGAGTGCCGGGGGTACGCAGTATTTT. Translation: CASSSRTSGSAGGTQYF.

The chain uses TRBV6-5 and TRBJ1-4, with unresolved D. The V end lost 4 bases, the J end lost 8 bases, and 14 bases lay between the germline ends. This CDR3 comprises 14 residues. Germline-derived CDR1 and CDR2 are MNHEY and SVGAGI. CDR3 in DNA: TGTGCCAGCAGTTTGAGACCCAAAGGAGAAAAACTGTTTTTT. This encodes CASSLRPKGEKLFF.

This clone was detected only a few times. The chain carries TRBV29-1 and TRBJ2-2; possible D gene TRBD1, 7 bases. V was clipped by 6 bases and J by 1 base, with 12 bases between them. The CDR3 sequence is 14 residues long. Germline CDR1 is SQVTM and CDR2 is ANQGSEA. CDR3 nucleotides: TGCAGCGTCGCCCAGGGGGGGAACACCGGGGAGCTGTTTTTT. It is translated as CSVAQGGNTGELFF.

This clone was detected only a few times. The chain has TRBV4-3 and TRBJ1-2, with D maybe TRBD1 (6 bases). Germline V gene lookup returns CDR1 LGHNA and CDR2 YSLEER. V was cut by 1 base and J by 8 bases, with 11 bases left in between. This CDR3 region has 13 residues. CDR3 bases: TGCGCCAGCAGCCAAGGTGGGGGCTCAGGCTACACCTTC. It codes for CASSQGGGSGYTF.

J is TRBJ2-1 and V is TRBV15; D call uncertain. Trimming cost V 0 bases and J 11 bases, with 11 bases left between them. This CDR3 contains 13 residues. Germline V gene data show CDR1 as LNHNV and CDR2 as YYDKDF (reference sequence). The CDR3 is CATSRDGRAKQFF. Written as DNA, the CDR3 is TGTGCCACCAGCAGAGATGGTCGAGCGAAGCAGTTCTTC.

This clone appeared a few times. The rearrangement links TRBV28 to TRBJ1-2; D unclear. Germline CDR1 is MDHEN and CDR2 is SYDVKM. V was clipped by 6 bases and J by 5 bases, with 16 bases between them. The length of the CDR3 is 14 residues. CDR3 sequence reads: CASSRRDRGYGYTF. The CDR3 DNA reads TGTGCCAGCAGCCGCCGGGATCGCGGGTATGGCTACACCTTC.

This clone was recorded a few times. The gene calls are TRBV29-1 and TRBJ1-2, with 7 bases that match TRBD1. V lost 6 bases and J lost 6; bases outside the gene matches: 7. CDR1 is SQVTM, CDR2 ANQGSEA, per germline. The CDR3 length is 12 residues. The CDR3 protein is CSVTGEIDGYTF. CDR3 coding DNA: TGCAGCGTCACAGGGGAAATAGATGGCTACACCTTC.

Only a few counts were recorded for this clone. The chain uses TRBV7-9 and TRBJ2-1; the D gene could be TRBD1 or TRBD2 (5 bases each). The CDR3 covers 16 residues. Germline V lookup: CDR1 SEHNR, CDR2 FQNEAQ (reference sequence). Deletions cut 3 bases from V and 6 bases from J, with 18 bases between. CDR3 loop: CASSFPGPLFRNEQFF. For the CDR3, the DNA is TGTGCCAGCAGCTTCCCGGGACCCCTCTTCCGCAATGAGCAGTTCTTC.

About this clone: Other DNA sequences in this sample translate to the same CDR3. The chain couples TRBV7-2 to TRBJ2-2; no firm D call. Germline V gene lookup returns CDR1 SGHTA and CDR2 FQGNSA. The CDR3 consists of 13 residues. Trimming removed 1 base at V and 7 bases at J, with 7 bases between. The CDR3 sequence is CASSLVESGELFF. The CDR3 nucleotides read TGTGCCAGCAGCTTAGTGGAGAGCGGGGAGCTGTTTTTT.

This clone was detected a few times. The same CDR3 can be traced to other DNA sequences in this sample. The J gene is TRBJ2-3, the V gene TRBV5-1, with D perhaps matching TRBD2 (5 bases). With 0 bases removed from V and 3 bases from J, the gap between germline ends came to 8 bases. The germline V gene encodes CDR1 SGHRS and CDR2 YFSETQ. This CDR3 is built from 14 residues. In DNA form, the CDR3 reads TGCGCCAGCAGCTTGGGAGGGATTACAGATACGCAGTATTTT. Encoded protein: CASSLGGITDTQYF.

CDR3 region: CASSTSGRAKNIQYF. The CDR3 DNA is TGTGCCAGTAGTACAAGCGGGAGGGCCAAAAACATTCAGTACTTC. The gene calls are TRBV19 and TRBJ2-4, with TRBD2 matching 9 bases. The V segment lost 4 bases and the J segment 1 base; nucleotides outside the gene matches: 2. The CDR3 length is 15 residues. The V gene's germline CDR1 is LNHDA and CDR2 SQIVND (reference sequence).